This is a list of T cell receptor beta chains from one sample in a study of blood T cell repertoires in COVID-19. Clones were read by immunoSEQ multiplex PCR, and TCRdb kept only the in-frame ones, dropping some. The repertoire holds over 70,000 clones, approximately 76% seen once, with about 6.4% in the top ten. Sample: peripheral blood. The receptors were gathered from a man between 65 and 85 years old with acute or convalescent COVID-19. The CDR3 runs from the conserved cysteine through the conserved F or W. A D gene is named only where the DNA matches it firmly. Clone sizes are given selectively: once, few, many, or a class where the clone is expanded.

V,J,D,size,CDR3,DNA
TRBV21-1,TRBJ1-5,.,.,CASSPRQGARNQPQHF,TGTGCCAGCAGCCCACGACAGGGGGCGCGCAATCAGCCCCAGCATTTT
TRBV3-1/TRBV3-2,TRBJ2-1,TRBD2,.,CASSQMTSGSRNEQFF,TGTGCCAGCAGCCAAATGACTAGCGGGAGTCGCAATGAGCAGTTCTTC
TRBV29-1,TRBJ2-3,TRBD2,.,CSVGRTSGSGSATQYF,TGCAGCGTTGGAAGGACTAGCGGTTCGGGTAGTGCTACGCAGTATTTT
TRBV5-4,TRBJ1-4,.,few,CASSLGGGASNEKLFF,TGTGCCAGCAGCCTGGGGGGAGGGGCAAGCAATGAAAAACTGTTTTTT
TRBV30,TRBJ1-4,.,.,CAWPGDITNEKLFF,TGTGCCTGGCCCGGAGATATTACTAATGAAAAACTGTTTTTT
TRBV2,TRBJ1-6,.,.,CASRLAGERRNSPLHF,TGTGCCAGCAGACTCGCAGGGGAACGTCGCAATTCACCCCTCCACTTT
TRBV5-1,TRBJ2-7,.,few,CASSPTGSFSYEQYF,TGCGCCAGCAGCCCTACAGGGAGCTTCTCCTACGAGCAGTACTTC
TRBV19,TRBJ2-1,TRBD2,.,CASSIPVGGRGTYNEQFF,TGTGCCAGTAGTATACCGGTCGGAGGGAGGGGTACCTACAATGAGCAGTTCTTC
TRBV7-9,TRBJ1-1,TRBD1,few,CASSPGTGYGPEAFF,TGTGCCAGCAGCCCGGGGACAGGGTATGGTCCTGAAGCTTTCTTT
TRBV5-6,TRBJ2-7,TRBD2,.,CASSSEEREGQNEQYF,TGTGCCAGCAGCTCGGAGGAGCGGGAGGGCCAAAACGAGCAGTACTTC
TRBV19,TRBJ1-4,.,once,CASSITAEPNEKLFF,TGTGCCAGTAGTATCACGGCGGAACCTAATGAAAAACTGTTTTTT
TRBV7-3,TRBJ2-1,TRBD2,once,CASSLEGLAVINEQFF,TGTGCCAGCAGCTTAGAAGGACTAGCGGTGATCAATGAGCAGTTCTTC
TRBV9,TRBJ2-3,TRBD1,.,CASSPGTGGTDTQYF,TGTGCCAGCAGCCCCGGGACAGGGGGAACAGATACGCAGTATTTT
TRBV6-2/TRBV6-3,TRBJ1-1,TRBD1,few,CASSYLDRGILLNTEAFF,TGTGCCAGCAGTTATCTCGACAGGGGGATCCTCTTGAACACTGAAGCTTTCTTT
TRBV2,TRBJ1-1,.,.,CASTAESLNTEAFF,TGTGCCAGCACCGCCGAAAGCCTGAACACTGAAGCTTTCTTT
TRBV28,TRBJ1-3,.,.,CASSLSLVLSGNTIYF,TGTGCCAGCAGTTTATCTTTGGTACTCTCTGGAAACACCATATATTTT
TRBV3-1/TRBV3-2,TRBJ1-2,.,few,CASSQDPDYGYTF,TGTGCCAGCAGCCAAGATCCGGACTATGGCTACACCTTC
TRBV6-5,TRBJ1-6,.,.,CASSYSISVNSPLHF,TGTGCCAGCAGTTACTCGATATCAGTTAATTCACCCCTCCACTTT
TRBV29-1,TRBJ1-1,.,.,CSVIQMNTEAFF,TGCAGCGTAATACAGATGAACACTGAAGCTTTCTTT
TRBV5-1,TRBJ2-2,TRBD1,few,CASSFRDRGTGELFF,TGCGCCAGCAGCTTCCGGGACAGGGGCACCGGGGAGCTGTTTTTT
TRBV6-1,TRBJ2-4,.,.,CASSDRDSGRYF,TGTGCCAGCAGTGACCGGGACTCTGGGAGGTACTTC
TRBV29-1,TRBJ1-2,TRBD1,.,CSVEGRTGGYTF,TGCAGCGTTGAAGGTAGGACAGGAGGCTACACCTTC
TRBV6-5,TRBJ1-2,.,.,CASSPHFARIDGYTF,TGTGCCAGCAGCCCACATTTTGCCAGAATCGATGGCTACACCTTC
TRBV5-1,TRBJ1-1,.,.,CASSPRGGDTEAFF,TGCGCCAGCAGCCCGCGAGGGGGGGACACTGAAGCTTTCTTT
TRBV5-6,TRBJ1-1,.,.,CASSIVGPLMNTEAFF,TGTGCCAGCAGCATAGTGGGCCCTTTAATGAACACTGAAGCTTTCTTT
TRBV9,TRBJ2-5,TRBD1,.,CASSVGEQGIVETQYF,TGTGCCAGCAGCGTAGGAGAACAGGGGATTGTCGAGACCCAGTACTTC
TRBV29-1,TRBJ2-5,TRBD1,.,CSAGQGVLETQYF,TGCAGCGCCGGACAGGGGGTATTAGAGACCCAGTACTTC
TRBV5-1,TRBJ2-4,TRBD2,.,CASSLKPSGSENIQYF,TGCGCCAGCAGCTTGAAGCCTAGCGGCTCCGAAAACATTCAGTACTTC
TRBV27,TRBJ1-2,.,.,CASSLSPPGRSGYTF,TGTGCCAGCAGTTTATCCCCCCCTGGGCGTAGTGGCTACACCTTC
TRBV7-3,TRBJ1-1,.,.,CASSLTGAGRAFF,TGTGCCAGCAGCTTAACTGGGGCAGGGCGGGCTTTCTTT
TRBV12-5,TRBJ2-2,.,.,CASGLSQGRGTGELFF,TGTGCTAGTGGTTTGAGCCAGGGGAGAGGGACCGGGGAGCTGTTTTTT
TRBV9,TRBJ1-1,.,.,CASSAEMNTEAFF,TGTGCCAGCAGCGCCGAGATGAACACTGAAGCTTTCTTT
TRBV19,TRBJ1-5,.,few,CASSIRADRRSNQPQHF,TGTGCCAGTAGTATCAGGGCAGACAGGAGGAGCAATCAGCCCCAGCATTTT